This entry lists 18 T cell receptor beta chains sequenced from one sample in a study of vaccination and CD4 T cells after COVID-19. The sample's treatment: approximately nine-day PBMC culture with coronavirus spike peptide pools or control peptides (ViraFEST assay). Cultured CD4+ T cell DNA underwent sequencing with the Oncomine TCR Beta short-read assay. One entry per CDR3 protein results from TCRdb running MiXCR on the PCR reads. The repertoire holds about 20,000 distinct CDR3 sequences, 65% to 80% seen once, with less than 4% in the top ten. These TCRs are of unknown antigen specificity. The specimen was CD4+ T cells from blood, cultured in vitro. The receptor source for this set is a human donor who had recovered from COVID-19.

V usage is TRBV20-1 and J usage is TRBJ2-7, with a tentative D call TRBD2 (6 bases). Trimming left V 0 bases short and J 0 bases short, with 12 bases between. This CDR3 region has 15 residues. The germline CDR1 and CDR2 sequences are DFQATT and SNEGSKA (reference sequence). The CDR3 DNA sequence: TGCAGTGCTAGAGATGGGGCGGGAAGCTCCTACGAGCAGTACTTC. This codes for CSARDGAGSSYEQYF.

The chain uses TRBV15 and TRBJ2-1; 8 nucleotides match TRBD2. Trimming cost V 4 bases and J 1 base; bases outside gene matches: 6. CDR1 and CDR2 from the germline V gene are LNHNV and YYDKDF (reference sequence). The CDR3 extends over 16 amino acids. As DNA, the CDR3 is TGTGCCACCAGCAAAACGGGAGGGCCTTCCTACAATGAGCAGTTCTTC. This sequence encodes CATSKTGGPSYNEQFF.

In nucleotides, the CDR3 is TGTGCCAGCAGTTCCTCAGGGAGGAACACTGAAGCTTTCTTT. Protein product: CASSSSGRNTEAFF. The rearrangement uses TRBV27 and TRBJ1-1, with D perhaps matching TRBD1 (5 bases). CDR3 size: 14 residues. V dropped 4 bases and J dropped 1 base, with 10 bases sitting between them. CDR1 is MNHEY, CDR2 SMNVEV, per germline (reference sequence).

The gene calls are TRBV7-6 and TRBJ1-6; tentatively, D is TRBD1 (6 bases). Trimming left V 5 bases short and J 9 bases short, with 14 bases between. Germline V gives CDR1 SGHVS, CDR2 FNYEAQ. CDR3 length: 14 amino acids. Written as DNA, the CDR3 is TGTGCCAGCAGCGGCGGCAGGGGCGGTTCACCCCTCCACTTT. Translated, it gives CASSGGRGGSPLHF.

The V and J genes are TRBV7-9 and TRBJ2-7; TRBD1 aligns across 8 bases. The CDR3 contains 14 residues. CDR1 and CDR2 from the germline V gene are SEHNR and FQNEAQ (reference sequence). V trimming: 1 base; J trimming: 4 bases; junction bases outside the gene matches: 3. CDR3 bases: TGTGCCAGCAGCTTAGGCCAGGGGGCTTACGAGCAGTACTTC. Amino acids: CASSLGQGAYEQYF. The full variable domain, in which reference TRBV7-9 and TRBJ2-7 provide the parts outside the CDR3, is DTGVSQNPRHKITKRGQNVTFRCDPISEHNRLYWYRQTLGQGPEFLTYFQNEAQLEKSRLLSDRFSAERPKGSFSTLEIQRTEQGDSAMYLCASSLGQGAYEQYFGPGTRLTVT.

Of note for this clonotype: The junction shows a germline mismatch at one end, possibly a read error. The CDR3 coding sequence is TGTGCCAGCAGTTTAAGGGGGGCGCCTGGCTGCACCTTC. This sequence encodes CASSLRGAPGCTF. The V and J genes are TRBV12-3 or TRBV12-4 and TRBJ1-2; tentatively, D is TRBD1 (6 bases). This CDR3 has 13 residues.

The chain combines TRBV27 with TRBJ2-3, with 12 bases matching TRBD2. The CDR3 totals 16 residues. V was clipped by 3 bases and J by 4 bases; unmatched bases: 5. The germline V gene has CDR1 MNHEY and CDR2 SMNVEV (reference sequence). CDR3 loop: CASSLGRLAGADTQYF. The CDR3 DNA sequence: TGTGCCAGCAGTTTGGGGCGACTAGCGGGAGCAGATACGCAGTATTTT.

This clonotype was seen a few times. The chain carries TRBV7-6 and TRBJ2-2; 10 positions agree with TRBD1. CDR1 SGHVS and CDR2 FNYEAQ come from the germline V gene. J gave up 3 bases and V 4 bases, and 5 bases lay outside the gene matches. This CDR3 region has 16 residues. The CDR3, as DNA: TGTGCCAGCAGCTCAGACAGGGGGCGGGACACCGGGGAGCTGTTTTTT. Translated, it gives CASSSDRGRDTGELFF. The full variable domain, its missing parts supplied by reference TRBV7-6 and TRBJ2-2, is GAGVSQSPRYKVTKRGQDVALRCDPISGHVSLYWYRQALGQGPEFLTYFNYEAQQDKSGLPNDRFSAERPEGSISTLTIQRTEQRDSAMYRCASSSDRGRDTGELFFGEGSRLTVL.

This clonotype was detected only a few times. The genes are TRBV27 and TRBJ1-2, with D hard to call. The germline V and J ends were trimmed by 2 bases and 0 bases, with 7 bases remaining between them. The CDR3 spans 14 residues. Per germline, CDR1 MNHEY and CDR2 SMNVEV (reference sequence). The DNA for the CDR3 is TGTGCCAGCAGTTTAGACGGAGCTAACTATGGCTACACCTTC. It codes for CASSLDGANYGYTF.

The V call is TRBV6-1, the J call TRBJ1-2; 10 bases agree with TRBD1. V shed 3 bases and J 5 bases; nucleotides not matched to a gene: 6. Germline V gene data show CDR1 as MNHNS and CDR2 as SASEGT. The CDR3 extends over 15 amino acids. For the CDR3, the DNA is TGTGCCAGCAGTGATAGGACAGGGGGGCCGTATGGCTACACCTTC. This translates into CASSDRTGGPYGYTF.

V and J are TRBV19 and TRBJ2-2; TRBD1 matches at 10 bases. The trim removed 6 bases at V and 5 bases at J, leaving 9 bases unmatched. Germline V lookup: CDR1 LNHDA, CDR2 SQIVND (reference sequence). The CDR3 has 16 amino acids. Written as DNA, the CDR3 is TGTGCCAGTAGACGACCGGGACAGGGGAGGACCGGGGAGCTGTTTTTT. It specifies CASRRPGQGRTGELFF.

The rearrangement uses TRBV6-5 and TRBJ1-5; D is undetermined. Trimming stripped 4 bases from V and 0 bases from J, with 13 bases between. The CDR3 runs 16 residues. The germline gives CDR1 MNHEY, CDR2 SVGAGI. The CDR3 nucleotides are TGTGCCAGCAGTTCCGCTGCGTACGATAGCAATCAGCCCCAGCATTTT. It encodes CASSSAAYDSNQPQHF.

This chain connects TRBV6-2 or TRBV6-3 to TRBJ1-5; D is possibly TRBD1 (5 bases). The CDR3 contains 13 residues. CDR1 and CDR2 from the germline V gene are MNHEY and SVGEGT. With 7 bases removed from V and 3 bases from J, the gap between germline ends came to 10 bases. CDR3 in DNA: TGTGCCAGCACTCGACAGCCCAATCAGCCCCAGCATTTT. It translates to CASTRQPNQPQHF.

In its sample, this clonotype was seen a few times. This chain joins TRBV20-1 and TRBJ1-1; the match to TRBD1 covers 7 bases. Losses at the gene ends were 5 bases for V and 6 bases for J; bases not matched to a gene: 18. There are 16 residues in the CDR3. Germline loops: CDR1 DFQATT, CDR2 SNEGSKA (reference sequence). Here the CDR3 DNA reads TGCAGTGCTCCCCGACCCAGACAGGGTACGGTCTCTGAAGCTTTCTTT. This translates into CSAPRPRQGTVSEAFF.

The CDR3 nucleotides are TGTGCCAGCAGTTTATCGTGGTCCGGGGACTATGGCTACACCTTC. Its translation: CASSLSWSGDYGYTF. The chain links TRBV27 to TRBJ1-2, with D hard to call. Germline V CDR1 and CDR2: MNHEY, SMNVEV (reference sequence). Trimming left V 0 bases short and J 3 bases short, with 11 bases between. This CDR3 comprises 15 residues.

The genes are TRBV20-1 and TRBJ2-6; 13 bases fit TRBD2. CDR1 is DFQATT, CDR2 SNEGSKA, per germline (reference sequence). There are 16 residues in the CDR3. V shed 6 bases and J 1 base; nucleotides not matched to a gene: 3. The chain's CDR3 is CSAGLAGVSGANVLTF. The CDR3 DNA sequence: TGCAGTGCCGGACTAGCGGGAGTGTCTGGGGCCAACGTCCTGACTTTC.

This rearrangement joins TRBV30 to TRBJ2-7, with 7 bases that match TRBD1. The CDR3 covers 12 residues. V shed 2 bases, J shed 7 bases, and the junction held 5 bases outside the gene matches. CDR1 and CDR2 from the germline V gene are GTSNPN and SVGIG (reference sequence). The CDR3 is CAWSQTGREQYF. CDR3 DNA sequence: TGTGCCTGGAGTCAGACAGGGCGAGAGCAGTACTTC.

This clonotype has only one observation. The chain joins TRBV4-1 to TRBJ2-1; 11 nucleotides line up with TRBD2. V was pared by 1 base and J by 10 bases, with 9 bases of the junction left unmatched. This CDR3 region has 16 residues. Germline-derived CDR1 and CDR2 are MGHRA and YSYEKL. In DNA, the CDR3 is TGCGCCAGCAGCCAAGTAGGTAGCGGGAGGGCCGGGGAGCAGTTCTTC. Encoded protein: CASSQVGSGRAGEQFF.